The next 3 T cell receptor beta chains were all read from a single sample in a study of OX40 agonist ivuxolimab in advanced cancers. The data were produced by immunoSEQ multiplex PCR, yet TCRdb's version contains in-frame clones alone and is incomplete. This sample yields around 69,000 clones, of which around 84% are seen a single time; 2.5% to 3% belongs to the top ten. The sequencing here drew on CD4+ or CD8+ T cells sorted from blood, taken in a trial of the OX40 agonist ivuxolimab. The origin of the receptors is an adult with an advanced solid tumor such as melanoma, head and neck, liver or kidney cancer.

The chain carries TRBV7-2 and TRBJ2-5; 8 nucleotides match TRBD2. CDR1 and CDR2 from the germline V gene are SGHTA and FQGNSA. The trim removed 4 bases at V and 5 bases at J, leaving 12 bases unmatched. The CDR3 is 16 amino acids. CDR3 in DNA: TGTGCCAGCAGCTCCCCTACAAGCGGGGGAGGGGAGACCCAGTACTTC. This encodes CASSSPTSGGGETQYF.

The chain uses TRBV19 and TRBJ1-2, with a possible D match to TRBD1 (5 bases). The CDR3 covers 12 residues. Trimming pared 8 bases from V and 4 bases from J, leaving 11 bases between. The germline gives CDR1 LNHDA, CDR2 SQIVND (reference sequence). CDR3 sequence reads: CASGREGYGYTF. The CDR3 DNA reads TGTGCCAGTGGCAGGGAGGGCTATGGCTACACCTTC.

The rearrangement uses TRBV5-8 and TRBJ1-2; D uncertain. Germline V lookup: CDR1 SGHTS, CDR2 YDEGEE. This CDR3 spans 13 amino acids. Deletions cut 1 base from V and 5 bases from J, with 9 bases between. The CDR3 protein is CASSLRTAYGYTF. Here the CDR3 DNA reads TGTGCCAGCAGCTTGAGGACGGCTTATGGCTACACCTTC. Full variable domain (missing parts from reference TRBV5-8 and TRBJ1-2): EAGVTQSPTHLIKTRGQQATLRCSPISGHTSVYWYQQALGLGLQFLLWYDEGEERNRGNFPPRFSGRQFPNYSSELNVNALELEDSALYLCASSLRTAYGYTFGSGTRLTVV.